This T cell receptor (beta chain) derives from a study of blood T cell repertoires in COVID-19. Germline loops: CDR1 SGHTA, CDR2 FQGNSA. The CDR3 covers 11 residues. V lost 5 bases, J lost 5 bases, and 7 bases lay in between. The protocol was immunoSEQ multiplex PCR, while the TCRdb copy is restricted to in-frame clones and leaves out a portion. This sample has more than 200,000 clones, with about 87% found just once. Sequencing used peripheral blood. This receptor was obtained from a man in his 70s with acute or convalescent COVID-19. The rearrangement uses TRBV7-2 and TRBJ2-7; no firm D call. Written as DNA, the CDR3 is TGTGCCAGCAGCATTTTCAACGAGCAGTACTTC. Its protein product is CASSIFNEQYF.